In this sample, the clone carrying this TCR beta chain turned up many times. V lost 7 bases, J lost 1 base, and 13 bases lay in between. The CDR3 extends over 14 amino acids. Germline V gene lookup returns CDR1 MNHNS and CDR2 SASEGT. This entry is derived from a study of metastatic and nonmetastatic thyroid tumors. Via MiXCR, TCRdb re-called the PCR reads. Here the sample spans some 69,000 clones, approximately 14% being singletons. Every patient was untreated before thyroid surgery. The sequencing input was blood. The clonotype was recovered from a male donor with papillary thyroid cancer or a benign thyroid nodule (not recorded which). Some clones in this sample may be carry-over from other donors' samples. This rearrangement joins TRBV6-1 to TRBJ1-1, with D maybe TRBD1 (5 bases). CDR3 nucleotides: TGTGCCAGCACGAGGGGATTTTGGAACACTGAAGCTTTCTTT. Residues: CASTRGFWNTEAFF.